These 29 T cell receptor beta chains were all obtained from the same sample, sequenced in a study of neurological immune-mediated disorders. TCRdb fed the 5' RACE reads into MiXCR, producing one record per CDR3 protein. The table shows about 16,000 distinct CDR3 sequences, with less than 25% occurring only once. Source material: PBMCs. These receptors were collected from a man between 45 and 60 years old in good health.

This clonotype was counted many times. The chain recombines TRBV28 with TRBJ2-3; the D gene could be TRBD1 or TRBD2 (5 bases each). CDR1 is MDHEN and CDR2 is SYDVKM in the germline V gene. The CDR3 runs 17 residues. Trimming cost V 1 base and J 6 bases, with 20 bases left between them. The CDR3 sequence is CASSLLWGEGAADTQYF. CDR3 nucleotides: TGTGCCAGCAGTTTATTGTGGGGAGAAGGGGCTGCTGATACGCAGTATTTT.

This clonotype is termed medium-sized. The chain recombines TRBV12-3 or TRBV12-4 with TRBJ1-5; no reliable D call. This CDR3 region has 13 residues. The V end lost 1 base, the J end lost 4 bases, and 5 bases lay between the germline ends. CDR3 sequence reads: CASSLVQNQPQHF. Written as DNA, the CDR3 is TGTGCCAGCAGTTTAGTACAAAATCAGCCCCAGCATTTT.

This clonotype occurred many times. This sequence joins TRBV6-5 and TRBJ2-5; possibly TRBD2 for D (6 bases). The V end lost 7 bases, the J end lost 5 bases, and 14 bases lay between the germline ends. Germline CDR1 is MNHEY and CDR2 is SVGAGI. The CDR3 runs 13 residues. CDR3 sequence: CASTHGGRETQYF. Here the CDR3 DNA reads TGTGCCAGCACCCACGGGGGTCGGGAGACCCAGTACTTC.

This clonotype was seen repeatedly, ten times or more. This sequence joins TRBV7-2 and TRBJ2-2, with 7 nucleotides matching TRBD2. The V segment lost 6 bases and the J segment 0 bases; nucleotides outside the gene matches: 4. The CDR3 has 15 amino acids. The germline CDR1 and CDR2 sequences are SGHTA and FQGNSA. Here the CDR3 reads CASSVAGANTGELFF. The CDR3 nucleotides read TGTGCCAGCAGTGTAGCGGGCGCGAACACCGGGGAGCTGTTTTTT.

By proportion, this clonotype is medium-sized. V is TRBV7-9 and J is TRBJ1-1, with D hard to call. Trimming removed 3 bases from V and 3 bases from J, with 5 bases in between. The CDR3 spans 12 residues. Germline V CDR1 and CDR2: SEHNR, FQNEAQ (reference sequence). The CDR3 here is CASSFVDTEAFF. DNA for the CDR3: TGTGCCAGCAGCTTTGTGGACACTGAAGCTTTCTTT.

Judged by abundance, this clonotype is medium-sized. CDR3 region: CASSSDIGLETQYF. Written as DNA, the CDR3 is TGTGCCAGCAGCTCGGACATCGGGCTGGAGACCCAGTACTTC. The chain recombines TRBV7-8 with TRBJ2-5; maybe TRBD1 (5 bases). With 4 bases removed from V and 5 bases from J, the gap between germline ends came to 14 bases. This CDR3 spans 14 amino acids. Looked up from germline, CDR1 is SGHVS and CDR2 is FQNEAQ.

This clonotype was counted between two and nine times. The V call is TRBV5-4, the J call TRBJ2-1; 8 bases map to TRBD2. The CDR3 length is 17 residues. Germline V CDR1 and CDR2: SGHNT, YYREEE (reference sequence). V was clipped by 4 bases and J by 8 bases; unmatched bases: 17. DNA for the CDR3: TGTGCCAGCAGCCCGGGGGGGCCGAGTTTGCAGACGGATGAGCAGTTCTTC. Protein: CASSPGGPSLQTDEQFF.

In this sample, this clonotype turned up many times. The chain employs TRBV7-9 and TRBJ2-7; no clear D. CDR1 and CDR2 from the germline V gene are SEHNR and FQNEAQ (reference sequence). V shed 6 bases and J shed 2 bases, with 11 bases lying between them. CDR3 size: 13 residues. The DNA of the CDR3 is TGTGCCAGCAGTCCCGACCCCGCCTACGAGCAGTACTTC. Protein sequence: CASSPDPAYEQYF.

At least ten counts were recorded for this clonotype. The genes are TRBV6-5 and TRBJ2-1; 9 positions match TRBD1. J gave up 8 bases and V 2 bases, and 4 bases lay outside the gene matches. This CDR3 comprises 14 residues. In germline, CDR1 is MNHEY, CDR2 SVGAGI. CDR3 coding DNA: TGTGCCAGCAGTTACGGGACAGGGCTTGATGAGCAGTTCTTC. Protein sequence: CASSYGTGLDEQFF.

In this sample, this clonotype turned up many times. The chain has TRBV11-2 and TRBJ2-1, with 8 bases that match TRBD2. V lost 8 bases, J lost 1 base, and 16 bases stayed unmatched. CDR3 length: 18 amino acids. The germline V gene has CDR1 SGHAT and CDR2 FQNNGV. CDR3 sequence: CASVPGLVGGGSYNEQFF. CDR3 bases: TGTGCCAGCGTCCCGGGACTAGTGGGAGGGGGGTCCTACAATGAGCAGTTCTTC.

With regard to this clonotype: The junction differs from germline at one of its ends, possibly a read error. This rearrangement joins TRBV29-1 to TRBJ2-7; perhaps TRBD1 as D (5 bases). Germline loops: CDR1 SQVTM, CDR2 ANQGSEA. The CDR3 is 9 residues long. The CDR3 is CSVGTPPFF. CDR3 nucleotides: TGCAGCGTTGGGACACCGCCTTTCTTC.

This clonotype has a count of ten or more. The chain carries TRBV28 and TRBJ2-7; D not resolved. The CDR3 runs to 14 residues. With 6 bases removed from V and 0 bases from J, the gap between germline ends came to 12 bases. Germline loops: CDR1 MDHEN, CDR2 SYDVKM. CDR3 in DNA: TGTGCCAGCAGCCCCCCGGGCCCCTCCTACGAGCAGTACTTC. It is translated as CASSPPGPSYEQYF.

V gene TRBV3-1 combines with J gene TRBJ2-1; D is unclear. There are 11 residues in the CDR3. The germline gives CDR1 LGHDT, CDR2 YNNKEL (reference sequence). V dropped 4 bases and J dropped 3 bases, with 1 base sitting between them. The DNA for the CDR3 is TGTGCCAGCAGCCTCTACAATGAGCAGTTCTTC. Its translation: CASSLYNEQFF.

This clonotype is labeled medium-sized. V and J are TRBV20-1 and TRBJ2-7, with TRBD2 identical over 8 bases. Germline CDR1 reads DFQATT; CDR2 reads SNEGSKA (reference sequence). The trim removed 4 bases at V and 2 bases at J, leaving 7 bases unmatched. The CDR3 is 14 amino acids. CDR3 in DNA: TGCAGTGCTAAAGGCGCGCGGGGGGCCTACGAGCAGTACTTC. Translated: CSAKGARGAYEQYF.

This clonotype appeared many times. This sequence joins TRBV7-2 and TRBJ1-5; D call uncertain. CDR1 SGHTA and CDR2 FQGNSA come from the germline V gene. The CDR3 contains 14 residues. Trimming cost V 6 bases and J 7 bases, with 16 bases left between them. The CDR3 region is CASRPEGLGQPQHF. Written as DNA, the CDR3 is TGTGCCAGCAGGCCGGAAGGGCTGGGGCAGCCCCAGCATTTT.

The chain joins TRBV27 to TRBJ1-4, with 8 positions matching TRBD1. The length of the CDR3 is 16 residues. The V gene end was trimmed by 3 bases and the J gene end by 7 bases; junction bases not matched to a gene: 10. Germline loops: CDR1 MNHEY, CDR2 SMNVEV (reference sequence). CDR3 bases: TGTGCCAGCAGTTTCTGGACAGGGTTCGGAATTGAAAAACTGTTTTTT. This sequence encodes CASSFWTGFGIEKLFF. The complete variable domain, with remaining parts taken from reference TRBV27 and TRBJ1-4, reads EAQVTQNPRYLITVTGKKLTVTCSQNMNHEYMSWYRQDPGLGLRQIYYSMNVEVTDKGDVPEGYKVSRKEKRNFPLILESPSPNQTSLYFCASSFWTGFGIEKLFFGSGTQLSVL.

This clonotype was detected many times. This chain connects TRBV18 to TRBJ2-7; 11 nucleotides align to TRBD1. The trim removed 3 bases at V and 4 bases at J, leaving 5 bases unmatched. CDR1 is KGHSH, CDR2 LQKENI, per germline. CDR3 length: 15 residues. The CDR3 protein is CASSPRDRGYYEQYF. The CDR3 bases are TGTGCCAGCTCACCCCGGGACAGGGGGTATTACGAGCAGTACTTC.

This clonotype was picked up many times. The chain joins TRBV5-6 to TRBJ2-3, with 10 bases aligning to TRBD1. The junction had 5 bases not matched to a gene; V was cut back by 2 bases and J by 2 bases. The CDR3 runs to 16 residues. CDR1 and CDR2 from the germline V gene are SGHDT and YYEEEE. The CDR3 is CASSFGTGVATDTQYF. CDR3 bases: TGTGCCAGCAGCTTCGGGACAGGGGTCGCCACAGATACGCAGTATTTT.

This clonotype was detected many times. The CDR3 region is CSVGSGTGYGYTF. In DNA, the CDR3 is TGCAGTGTTGGTTCCGGAACTGGGTATGGCTACACCTTC. The rearrangement joins TRBV20-1 to TRBJ1-2, with D uncertain. Germline assignment: CDR1 DFQATT and CDR2 SNEGSKA (reference sequence). V shed 7 bases and J shed 5 bases, with 17 bases lying between them. The CDR3 has 13 amino acids.

This clonotype was seen ten or more times. The chain couples TRBV20-1 to TRBJ2-7; the match to TRBD2 covers 11 bases. This CDR3 is 15 amino acids long. The V and J ends lost 0 bases and 3 bases, in that order; junction bases with no gene match: 4. Germline V gene sequence: CDR1 DFQATT, CDR2 SNEGSKA (reference sequence). For the CDR3, the DNA is TGCAGTGCTAGAGATGTACTAGCGGGAGACTACGAGCAGTACTTC. This gives the protein CSARDVLAGDYEQYF.

This clonotype was recorded at least ten times. V is TRBV28 and J is TRBJ2-3, with D perhaps matching TRBD1 (5 bases). V was cut by 7 bases and J by 0 bases, with 11 bases left in between. This CDR3 has 14 residues. Germline values: CDR1 MDHEN, CDR2 SYDVKM. Written as DNA, the CDR3 is TGTGCCAGCACGCTGCCAGGGAGCACAGATACGCAGTATTTT. Its protein is CASTLPGSTDTQYF.

This clonotype was detected many times. The rearrangement links TRBV7-6 to TRBJ2-7, with 13 positions matching TRBD2. Trimming removed 4 bases from V and 6 bases from J; junction bases left unmatched: 6. Germline V gene data show CDR1 as SGHVS and CDR2 as FNYEAQ. CDR3 length: 15 residues. The CDR3 protein is CASSSQLAGGVEQYF. CDR3 DNA sequence: TGTGCCAGCAGCTCCCAACTAGCGGGAGGGGTCGAGCAGTACTTC.

V is TRBV28 and J is TRBJ2-1; TRBD2 aligns across 9 bases. This CDR3 has 14 residues. The germline gives CDR1 MDHEN, CDR2 SYDVKM. After removal of 6 bases from V and 3 bases from J, the junction contained 3 bases not matched to a gene. The CDR3 nucleotides read TGTGCCAGCAGGCCAGCGGGAGGCTACAATGAGCAGTTCTTC. Translated, it gives CASRPAGGYNEQFF.

On this clonotype: One junction end disagrees with the germline gene, perhaps due to a read error. CDR3 amino acids: CDSSKTGYEQFF. CDR3 in DNA: TGTGACAGCAGCAAAACCGGATATGAGCAGTTCTTC. The V gene is TRBV7-2, the J gene TRBJ2-1; D remains unclear. This CDR3 region has 12 residues. The germline gives CDR1 SGHTA, CDR2 FQGNSA.

Only a few counts were recorded for this clonotype. V gene TRBV20-1 combines with J gene TRBJ2-2; 10 nucleotides match TRBD1. In germline, CDR1 is DFQATT, CDR2 SNEGSKA (reference sequence). J gave up 4 bases and V 4 bases, and 15 bases lay outside the gene matches. The CDR3 length is 18 residues. CDR3 nucleotide sequence: TGCAGTGCTACCGGGACAGGGGTTCGGGAGGCCCGCACCGGGGAGCTGTTTTTT. It translates to CSATGTGVREARTGELFF.

The J gene is TRBJ2-3, the V gene TRBV7-3; weak D call: TRBD1 (6 bases). With 6 bases removed from V and 4 bases from J, the gap between germline ends came to 17 bases. Germline values: CDR1 SGHTA, CDR2 FQGTGA. The CDR3 is made up of 15 amino acids. As DNA, the CDR3 is TGTGCCAGCAGTCCTGGGGGCGAGGGGGCAGATACGCAGTATTTT. Translation gives CASSPGGEGADTQYF.

This clonotype was detected many times. This sequence joins TRBV20-1 and TRBJ2-3, with 8 bases matching TRBD2. Germline CDR1 is DFQATT and CDR2 is SNEGSKA (reference sequence). The V and J ends lost 5 bases and 4 bases, in that order; junction bases with no gene match: 14. CDR3 length: 16 amino acids. This chain's CDR3 is CSAYSENSGSADTQYF. The CDR3 coding sequence is TGCAGTGCTTACTCCGAAAACAGCGGGAGTGCAGATACGCAGTATTTT.

This clonotype was counted many times. The V gene is TRBV20-1, the J gene TRBJ1-5, with D possibly TRBD1 on 6 matching bases. This CDR3 comprises 13 residues. V lost 5 bases to trimming and J lost 10 bases, with 18 bases between them. In germline, CDR1 is DFQATT, CDR2 SNEGSKA (reference sequence). CDR3 DNA: TGCAGTGCTCCCAGGGGAACTGGTGAACCCCAGCATTTT. It is translated as CSAPRGTGEPQHF.

This rearrangement joins TRBV7-2 to TRBJ2-7; 9 bases are shared with TRBD1. CDR3 length: 14 amino acids. In germline, CDR1 is SGHTA, CDR2 FQGNSA. The J segment lost 2 bases and the V segment lost 5 bases, leaving 4 bases of the junction unmatched. The CDR3 nucleotides are TGTGCCAGCAGCACGCGACAGGGGGCCTACGAGCAGTACTTC. Its translation is CASSTRQGAYEQYF.